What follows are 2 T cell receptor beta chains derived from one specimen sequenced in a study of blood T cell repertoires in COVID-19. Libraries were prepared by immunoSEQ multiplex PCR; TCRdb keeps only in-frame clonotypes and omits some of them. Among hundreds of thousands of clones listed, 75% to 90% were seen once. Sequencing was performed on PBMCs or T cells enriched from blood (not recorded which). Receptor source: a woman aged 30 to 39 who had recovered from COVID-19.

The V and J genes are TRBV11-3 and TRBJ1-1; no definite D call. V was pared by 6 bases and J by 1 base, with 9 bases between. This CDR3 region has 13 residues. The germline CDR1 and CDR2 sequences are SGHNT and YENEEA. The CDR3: CASSLEPNTEAFF. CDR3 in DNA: TGTGCCAGCAGTCTAGAGCCGAACACTGAAGCTTTCTTT.

CDR3 bases: TGTGCCAGCAGTTCCGGTAGCGGGAGTGCCTACGAGCAGTACTTC. Translating gives CASSSGSGSAYEQYF. The V and J genes are TRBV27 and TRBJ2-7; 9 bases are a match to TRBD2. V was pared by 4 bases and J by 2 bases, with 6 bases of the junction left unmatched. The CDR3 extends over 15 amino acids. Germline V gene data show CDR1 as MNHEY and CDR2 as SMNVEV (reference sequence).